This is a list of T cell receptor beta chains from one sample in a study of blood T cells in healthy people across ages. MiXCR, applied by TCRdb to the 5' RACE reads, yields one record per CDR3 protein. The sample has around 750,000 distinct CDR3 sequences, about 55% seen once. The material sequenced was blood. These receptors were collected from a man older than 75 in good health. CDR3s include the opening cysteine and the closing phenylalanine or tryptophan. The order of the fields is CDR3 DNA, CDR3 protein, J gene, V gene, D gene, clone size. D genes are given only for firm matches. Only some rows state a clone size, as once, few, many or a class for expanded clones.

TGTGCCAGCTCAACCGAGGCCAGGGGGAACACTGAAGCTTTCTTT,CASSTEARGNTEAFF,TRBJ1-1,TRBV18,-,-
TGTGCCAGCAGTCCCCATTCGACACCTAATGAAAAACTGTTTTTT,CASSPHSTPNEKLFF,TRBJ1-4,TRBV28,-,few
TGTGCCAGCGCGGGACAGGGCCATCCTCTTGGTTTCACCTTC,CASAGQGHPLGFTF,TRBJ1-2,TRBV2,TRBD1,-
TGTGCCAGCAGCTTAGGGGTAGCGGGAGGAGGCTATGAGCAGTACTTC,CASSLGVAGGGYEQYF,TRBJ2-5,TRBV7-6,TRBD2,-
TGTGCCAGCAGCCCGCGGGAAAGGGGGCGCGGGAATTCACCCCTCCACTTT,CASSPRERGRGNSPLHF,TRBJ1-6,TRBV7-2,TRBD1,-
TGTGCCAGCAGCCCCTCTAGGACAGGGGGCAACGAGCAGTACTTC,CASSPSRTGGNEQYF,TRBJ2-7,TRBV3-1,TRBD1,-
TGTGCCAGCAGCCCAGGGCAGGGTCGGGGAAGATACGCGTATTTT,CASSPGQGRGRYAYF,TRBJ2-3,TRBV7-6,-,-
TGTGCCAGCAGTGAACAAGGGACCTACTACGAGCAGTACTTC,CASSEQGTYYEQYF,TRBJ2-7,TRBV2,-,-
TGTGCCAGCAGGGACAGGGGGGTAACTCAGCCCCAGCATTTT,CASRDRGVTQPQHF,TRBJ1-5,TRBV6-1,TRBD1,-
TGTGCCAGCAGCTTAAGGGCCGGGTTCCAATACAATGAGCAGTTCTTC,CASSLRAGFQYNEQFF,TRBJ2-1,TRBV7-9,-,-
TGTGCCAGCACCCAGAAAGAAAAACAGGGGGCCTATGGCTACACCTTC,CASTQKEKQGAYGYTF,TRBJ1-2,TRBV6-1,TRBD1,-
TGTGCCACCGGGACGGGATCCCCACTCCGGAGCACAGATACGCAGTATTTT,CATGTGSPLRSTDTQYF,TRBJ2-3,TRBV24-1,-,few
TGTGCCTGGAGCCAGGGGACAGGAGGAAATGAGCAGTTCTTC,CAWSQGTGGNEQFF,TRBJ2-1,TRBV30,TRBD1,-
TGTGCCACGAGCCAGGTAGTAGGTGGCTACACCTTC,CATSQVVGGYTF,TRBJ1-2,TRBV25-1,-,few
TGTGCCAGCAGTTACTCGGCACAGGGATCCACTGAAGCTTTCTTT,CASSYSAQGSTEAFF,TRBJ1-1,TRBV6-5,-,-
TGCGCCAGCAGCCCGTGGGCGGGAGGGTCGAGCTACGAGCAGTACTTC,CASSPWAGGSSYEQYF,TRBJ2-7,TRBV5-1,TRBD2,-
TGTGCCAGCAACTCCCTGGGACTAGCGGGAGGGAAGCACAGATACGCGTATTTT,CASNSLGLAGGKHRYAYF,TRBJ2-3,TRBV7-2,TRBD2,once
TGTGCCAGCAGTTTATCGGGCAGCACCACTGAAGCTTTCTTT,CASSLSGSTTEAFF,TRBJ1-1,TRBV27,-,many
TGTGCCAGTGGAACTAGCGGAGAGCACAATGAGCAGTACTTC,CASGTSGEHNEQYF,TRBJ2-5,TRBV9,TRBD2,once
TGCGCCAGCAGCTACGGGACAGTTTCTGCAACTAATGAAAAACTGTTTTTT,CASSYGTVSATNEKLFF,TRBJ1-4,TRBV5-1,TRBD1,-
TGTGCCAGTAGTCCTAATATCCTAGGTTCCTTTGAGCAGTTCTTC,CASSPNILGSFEQFF,TRBJ2-1,TRBV19,-,-
TGTGCCAGCCCGAAGGGGGTATTCCAAGAGACCCAGTACTTC,CASPKGVFQETQYF,TRBJ2-5,TRBV7-2,-,-
TGTGCCAGCAGTGAACGTCCGACCTACGAGCAGTACTTC,CASSERPTYEQYF,TRBJ2-7,TRBV2,-,-
TGTGCCAGCAGCAAAGCGAAGGGAACGGGCAGCTCCTACGAGCAGTACTTC,CASSKAKGTGSSYEQYF,TRBJ2-7,TRBV21-1,-,-
TGTGCCAGCAGTTTAGCGTCTAGCGGGGATGAAGGGCAGTACTTC,CASSLASSGDEGQYF,TRBJ2-7,TRBV28,TRBD2,-
TGCAGCTTTGGACAGCCCGAGACCCAGTACTTC,CSFGQPETQYF,TRBJ2-5,TRBV29-1,-,-
TGTGCCAGCACACTAGACAGGGTTAACGCTGAAGCTTTCTTT,CASTLDRVNAEAFF,TRBJ1-1,TRBV6-5,TRBD1,-
TGTGCCAGCAGCGTAGTAGTAGGGCCGTACACTGAAGCTTTCTTT,CASSVVVGPYTEAFF,TRBJ1-1,TRBV9,-,-
TGTGCCAGCAGCGAAAGCTTTGACGAGCAGTACTTC,CASSESFDEQYF,TRBJ2-7,TRBV7-9,-,-
TGTGCCAGCAGTCAGACAGGGGGCCGCTCCTACGAGCAGTACTTC,CASSQTGGRSYEQYF,TRBJ2-7,TRBV28,TRBD1,few
TGTGCCGGCAGTCCCGGGGGGCTCATAAGGGCAGATACGCAGTATTTT,CAGSPGGLIRADTQYF,TRBJ2-3,TRBV28,-,-
TGTGCCAGCAGTTTCACAGGGGGGGTGGACTACGAGCAGTACTTC,CASSFTGGVDYEQYF,TRBJ2-7,TRBV27,-,-
TGTGCCAGCAGTGAAGCGTGGCTAGCGGGCTACGAGCAGTACTTC,CASSEAWLAGYEQYF,TRBJ2-7,TRBV2,TRBD2,-
TGCAGTGCCATTAGCAATGAGCAGTTCTTC,CSAISNEQFF,TRBJ2-1,TRBV20-1,-,-
TGCGCCAGCAGCCAACCAGGACTGATTAATTCACCCCTCCACTTT,CASSQPGLINSPLHF,TRBJ1-6,TRBV4-1,-,-
TGCGCCAGCAGCCAACCCATGAGACTAGCGGGAGACCGGAATGAGCAGTTCTTC,CASSQPMRLAGDRNEQFF,TRBJ2-1,TRBV4-1,TRBD2,few
TGTGCCAGCAGTCCCGTGGTAGCGGGAGGTTGGGAGCAGTACTTC,CASSPVVAGGWEQYF,TRBJ2-7,TRBV28,TRBD2,-
TGTGCCAGCAGCCAAGAGTATCCTAGCGGGAGTTCTTACTACGAGCAGTACTTC,CASSQEYPSGSSYYEQYF,TRBJ2-7,TRBV4-2,TRBD2,few
TGTGCCAGCCAAAAGGAGAGCTCCTATAATTCACCCCTCCACTTT,CASQKESSYNSPLHF,TRBJ1-6,TRBV18,-,few
TGTGCCAGCAGCGGAGTAGAAAACTATGGCTACACCTTC,CASSGVENYGYTF,TRBJ1-2,TRBV9,-,-
TGCGCCAGCAGCTTGGTTGGAGGGAGAGGGGCCAACGTCCTGACTTTC,CASSLVGGRGANVLTF,TRBJ2-6,TRBV5-1,-,-
TGCAGTGCTAGAGATTCGGGGGGCACCCCGGGAGCCAAAAACATTCAGTACTTC,CSARDSGGTPGAKNIQYF,TRBJ2-4,TRBV20-1,-,-
TGTGCCAGCAGTTTTAACTCCCGGGTCGACTATGGCTACACCTTC,CASSFNSRVDYGYTF,TRBJ1-2,TRBV12-3/TRBV12-4,-,few
TGTGCCAGCAGTTACGGGGTAGTCGTCACCGGGGAGCTGTTTTTT,CASSYGVVVTGELFF,TRBJ2-2,TRBV6-2/TRBV6-3,-,-
TGTACCAGCAGCCGGACGAGAGGGCAAGTCGGCGAAAAACTGTTTTTT,CTSSRTRGQVGEKLFF,TRBJ1-4,TRBV27,-,-
TGTGCCAGCAGCTTAGGGGCAGGAGGTAGTAGCGAGACCCAGTACTTC,CASSLGAGGSSETQYF,TRBJ2-5,TRBV7-2,-,-
TGCGCCAGCAGCTGGGGACAGCTTAATGAAAAACTGTTTTTT,CASSWGQLNEKLFF,TRBJ1-4,TRBV5-1,TRBD1,-
TGTGCCATCAGTGAATCGGGCAGGGGTCGACCCTACGAGCAGTACTTC,CAISESGRGRPYEQYF,TRBJ2-7,TRBV10-3,-,-
TGCAGTGCCGCCCAGGCAGGGTGGGGCGGTCCGCCCCAGCATTTT,CSAAQAGWGGPPQHF,TRBJ1-5,TRBV20-1,-,-
TGTGCCAGCAGTGGGAGACAGGGGGTGGGGGATGGCGAGCAGTACTTC,CASSGRQGVGDGEQYF,TRBJ2-7,TRBV27,TRBD1,few
TGTGCCAGCAGCCCTGGCCACAGGCTTAGCTCCTACGAGCAGTACTTC,CASSPGHRLSSYEQYF,TRBJ2-7,TRBV7-2,-,few